Below, 14 T cell receptor beta chains from the same sample are listed, as sequenced in a study of beta chain features in type 1 diabetes. Expressed TCRB transcripts were sequenced because the entire RNA isolate underwent reverse transcription. Some clones are missing from TCRdb's copy, which holds only in-frame ones; the method was immunoSEQ multiplex PCR. The table lists about 360,000 clones, over 9.5% of them singletons. The specimen sequenced was naive CD4+ T cells from blood. All receptors derive from a man between 18 and 29 years old in good health.

The chain joins TRBV30 to TRBJ2-3; 11 positions agree with TRBD2. Germline-derived CDR1 and CDR2 are GTSNPN and SVGIG (reference sequence). The CDR3 extends over 16 amino acids. The junction had 10 bases not matched to a gene; V was cut back by 2 bases and J by 6 bases. The CDR3 loop is CAWSLHSGRAGDTQYF. In nucleotides, the CDR3 is TGTGCCTGGAGTTTACATAGCGGGAGGGCAGGGGATACGCAGTATTTT.

This clone came up a few times. The chain employs TRBV29-1 and TRBJ2-2; weak D call: TRBD2 (6 bases). The length of the CDR3 is 14 residues. Germline V gene lookup returns CDR1 SQVTM and CDR2 ANQGSEA. Trimming removed 8 bases from V and 3 bases from J, with 16 bases in between. The CDR3 nucleotides are TGCAGCATCAGGCGCGGGGCCGACACCGGGGAGCTGTTTTTT. Protein: CSIRRGADTGELFF.

Of note for this clone: Other DNA sequences in the same sample also yield this CDR3. The V gene is TRBV28, the J gene TRBJ2-2, with 10 bases lining up with TRBD1. The germline gives CDR1 MDHEN, CDR2 SYDVKM. The junction had 5 bases not matched to a gene; V was cut back by 5 bases and J by 5 bases. The CDR3 has 15 residues. In DNA form, the CDR3 reads TGTGCCAGCAGTCCCTGGACAGGGGGGACCGGGGAGCTGTTTTTT. Protein product: CASSPWTGGTGELFF.

This clone was observed a few times. This chain connects TRBV9 to TRBJ1-3; D call uncertain. Germline loops: CDR1 SGDLS, CDR2 YYNGEE. V lost 0 bases to trimming and J lost 4 bases, with 11 bases between them. The CDR3 runs to 15 residues. DNA for the CDR3: TGTGCCAGCAGCGTAGCCGGGTACGGGGGAAACACCATATATTTT. Amino acid sequence: CASSVAGYGGNTIYF. Filled out from reference TRBV9 and TRBJ1-3, the complete variable domain reads DSGVTQTPKHLITATGQRVTLRCSPRSGDLSVYWYQQSLDQGLQFLIQYYNGEERAKGNILERFSAQQFPDLHSELNLSSLELGDSALYFCASSVAGYGGNTIYFGEGSWLTVV.

The V and J genes are TRBV21-1 and TRBJ2-2; the DNA was not compared with TRBD2, the D call given in the table. TRBV21-1 is marked as a pseudogene. The CDR3 has 15 residues. The CDR3 coding sequence is TGTGCCAGCAGCCGCGAGGGCAGGAACACCGGGGAGCTGTTTTTT. It encodes CASSREGRNTGELFF.

This chain joins TRBV5-1 and TRBJ2-1; 9 positions match TRBD1. The CDR3 contains 15 residues. The J segment lost 4 bases and the V segment lost 4 bases, leaving 6 bases of the junction unmatched. Looked up from germline, CDR1 is SGHRS and CDR2 is YFSETQ. The CDR3 DNA sequence: TGCGCCAGCAGCCAGGGACAGGGAAAGTACAATGAGCAGTTCTTC. This codes for CASSQGQGKYNEQFF.

For the CDR3, the DNA is TGTGCCATCAGCGAGACGGGACTAAATTCACCCCTCCACTTT. It yields the protein CAISETGLNSPLHF. This chain connects TRBV6-5 to TRBJ1-6; D might be TRBD1 (5 bases). V lost 10 bases to trimming and J lost 7 bases, with 17 bases between them. In germline, CDR1 is MNHEY, CDR2 SVGAGI. CDR3 length equals 14 residues.

V gene TRBV10-3 combines with J gene TRBJ1-5; 9 bases match TRBD1. After removal of 1 base from V and 8 bases from J, the junction contained 6 bases not matched to a gene. This CDR3 is 15 amino acids long. CDR1 is ENHRY, CDR2 SYGVKD, per germline. The CDR3 reads CAISEYRDREEPQHF. CDR3 DNA sequence: TGTGCCATCAGTGAGTACCGGGACAGGGAGGAGCCCCAGCATTTT.

This clone has just one count. V usage is TRBV6-7 and J usage is TRBJ2-7, with a possible D match to TRBD2 (6 bases). Being an ORF, TRBV6-7 has a function that is uncertain. Trimming stripped 11 bases from V and 0 bases from J, with 26 bases between. This CDR3 has 17 residues. The CDR3 sequence is CAGDVGRFRLSSYEQYF. The CDR3, as DNA: TGTGCCGGCGACGTCGGGAGATTCCGACTTAGCTCCTACGAGCAGTACTTC.

This clone was seen only a few times. V and J are TRBV6-5 and TRBJ2-1; 7 bases are shared with TRBD1. Losses at the gene ends were 5 bases for V and 6 bases for J; bases not matched to a gene: 10. The germline V gene has CDR1 MNHEY and CDR2 SVGAGI. This CDR3 is built from 15 residues. CDR3 DNA sequence: TGTGCCAGCAGTCCACGACAGGGATCGGGCAATGAGCAGTTCTTC. This codes for CASSPRQGSGNEQFF.

The chain employs TRBV27 and TRBJ2-7; D might be TRBD1 (6 bases). Germline V gives CDR1 MNHEY, CDR2 SMNVEV (reference sequence). The V and J ends lost 5 bases and 7 bases respectively, with 21 bases between them. The CDR3 loop spans 15 amino acids. CDR3 region: CASSLVGVGAWEQYF. The CDR3 bases are TGTGCCAGCAGTCTCGTCGGCGTGGGGGCTTGGGAGCAGTACTTC.

CDR3 sequence reads: CASSQDSGQGYSGANVLTF. The DNA of the CDR3 is TGCGCCAGCAGCCAAGATTCCGGACAGGGGTACTCTGGGGCCAACGTCCTGACTTTC. This rearrangement joins TRBV4-3 to TRBJ2-6; 9 positions match TRBD1. There are 19 residues in the CDR3. CDR1 and CDR2 (germline): LGHNA, YSLEER. With 0 bases clipped from V and 0 bases from J, the junction kept 6 bases outside the gene matches.

This clone was detected only a few times. V is TRBV7-6 and J is TRBJ2-7; TRBD2 aligns across 8 bases. CDR1 is SGHVS and CDR2 is FNYEAQ in the germline V gene. The CDR3 length is 14 residues. J lost 0 bases, V lost 5 bases, and 3 bases had no gene match. The CDR3: CASSRGGSSYEQYF. CDR3 nucleotide sequence: TGTGCCAGCAGCCGCGGGGGGAGCTCCTACGAGCAGTACTTC.

The rearrangement joins TRBV18 to TRBJ2-5; D uncertain. CDR3 length equals 14 residues. The V gene lost 3 bases and the J gene lost 4 bases, with 12 bases spanning the gap. Per the germline V gene, CDR1 is KGHSH and CDR2 is LQKENI. This CDR3 is CASSPVEGGETQYF. The CDR3 DNA sequence: TGTGCCAGCTCACCCGTAGAAGGCGGAGAGACCCAGTACTTC.